Following are 30 T cell receptor beta chains from one sample sequenced in a study of cytomegalovirus exposure and HLA in healthy donors. The PCR employed 60 Vbeta primers together with 13 Jbeta primers. Assay: immunoSEQ multiplex PCR; the TCRdb copy retains only in-frame clones and omits some. The data hold about 98,000 clones, with 75% to 85% observed a single time. Sequences were obtained from PBMCs. Source of these receptors: a man between 18 and 35 years old in good health and CMV-seropositive.

This clone was observed a few times. V and J are TRBV6-4 and TRBJ2-5, with D possibly TRBD2 on 5 matching bases. Germline loops: CDR1 MRHNA, CDR2 SNTAGT. V gave up 3 bases and J gave up 1 base, with 6 bases separating them. The CDR3 totals 13 residues. CDR3 DNA sequence: TGTGCCAGCAGTGAGGAGGCCCAAGAGACCCAGTACTTC. It is translated as CASSEEAQETQYF.

This clone was seen only once. The rearrangement joins TRBV27 to TRBJ2-1; 7 bases are a match to TRBD2. V gave up 4 bases and J gave up 6 bases; unmatched junction bases: 12. Germline values: CDR1 MNHEY, CDR2 SMNVEV (reference sequence). The CDR3 is made up of 16 amino acids. For the CDR3, the DNA is TGTGCCAGCAGTTGGTCGGTGGGGGGGTTCAGCAATGAGCAGTTCTTC. Its protein is CASSWSVGGFSNEQFF.

The V and J genes are TRBV28 and TRBJ2-7, with D possibly TRBD1 on 6 matching bases. V was pared by 2 bases and J by 5 bases, with 13 bases between. In germline, CDR1 is MDHEN, CDR2 SYDVKM. The CDR3 length is 14 residues. Here the CDR3 DNA reads TGTGCCAGCAGTTTACCCTTGGACAGCCACGAGCAGTACTTC. It specifies CASSLPLDSHEQYF.

V gene TRBV5-4 combines with J gene TRBJ2-7; 7 bases agree with TRBD2. The trim removed 4 bases at V and 5 bases at J, leaving 9 bases unmatched. The CDR3 runs 14 residues. Germline V lookup: CDR1 SGHNT, CDR2 YYREEE (reference sequence). CDR3 residues: CASSREASAHEQYF. Here the CDR3 DNA reads TGTGCCAGCAGCCGGGAGGCGTCGGCCCACGAGCAGTACTTC.

This clone showed up just once. The chain combines TRBV19 with TRBJ2-7, with 7 nucleotides matching TRBD2. This CDR3 comprises 14 residues. Trimming at V came to 3 bases and at J to 3 bases, leaving 5 bases not matched to a gene. Germline lookup yields CDR1 LNHDA and CDR2 SQIVND (reference sequence). The CDR3 loop reads CASSISAGDYEQYF. DNA for the CDR3: TGTGCCAGTAGTATTTCTGCGGGGGACTACGAGCAGTACTTC.

The chain combines TRBV10-3 with TRBJ2-3, with D possibly TRBD2 on 7 matching bases. Germline CDR1 reads ENHRY; CDR2 reads SYGVKD. This CDR3 spans 14 amino acids. V lost 10 bases and J 2 bases, leaving 16 bases between the germline ends. CDR3 sequence (DNA): TGTGCCACCTCCGAGGGGGGGTCCACAGATACGCAGTATTTT. Translating it yields CATSEGGSTDTQYF.

The gene calls are TRBV7-9 and TRBJ2-7; 8 nucleotides match TRBD1. The V gene's germline CDR1 is SEHNR and CDR2 FQNEAQ (reference sequence). The CDR3 length is 16 residues. V trimming: 3 bases; J trimming: 3 bases; junction bases outside the gene matches: 10. The CDR3 DNA reads TGTGCCAGCAGCTTTGCCCAGGGACAGGTAGACTACGAGCAGTACTTC. Residues: CASSFAQGQVDYEQYF.

This clone has only a few counts. This chain links TRBV18 with TRBJ2-1; D is perhaps TRBD2 (6 bases). CDR3 length: 15 amino acids. Trimming stripped 3 bases from V and 9 bases from J, with 18 bases between. Germline V gene lookup returns CDR1 KGHSH and CDR2 LQKENI. The CDR3 loop is CASSPPMGGSSEQFF. As DNA, the CDR3 is TGTGCCAGCTCACCCCCGATGGGGGGATCAAGTGAGCAGTTCTTC. The whole variable domain, filled in from reference TRBV18 and TRBJ2-1, reads NAGVMQNPRHLVRRRGQEARLRCSPMKGHSHVYWYRQLPEEGLKFMVYLQKENIIDESGMPKERFSAEFPKEGPSILRIQQVVRGDSAAYFCASSPPMGGSSEQFFGPGTRLTVL.

The rearrangement links TRBV5-1 to TRBJ1-1, with 7 bases lining up with TRBD1. The V gene end was trimmed by 4 bases and the J gene end by 3 bases; junction bases not matched to a gene: 9. The CDR3 is made up of 15 amino acids. Germline V gene lookup returns CDR1 SGHRS and CDR2 YFSETQ. The CDR3 bases are TGCGCCAGCAGCATGGGTGGGACAGTGGACACTGAAGCTTTCTTT. Its translation is CASSMGGTVDTEAFF.

This chain connects TRBV7-2 to TRBJ2-7; D is undetermined. The CDR3 consists of 14 residues. Trimming left V 2 bases short and J 2 bases short, with 10 bases between. The germline gives CDR1 SGHTA, CDR2 FQGNSA. The CDR3 spells CASSLFPETYEQYF. The CDR3 DNA reads as TGTGCCAGCAGCTTATTCCCTGAGACCTACGAGCAGTACTTC. Full variable domain (missing parts from reference TRBV7-2 and TRBJ2-7): GAGVSQSPSNKVTEKGKDVELRCDPISGHTALYWYRQSLGQGLEFLIYFQGNSAPDKSGLPSDRFSAERTGGSVSTLTIQRTQQEDSAVYLCASSLFPETYEQYFGPGTRLTVT.

V and J are TRBV5-1 and TRBJ2-7; a possible D gene is TRBD1 (6 bases). V was trimmed by 0 bases and J by 9 bases, leaving 16 bases between them. This CDR3 has 14 residues. Germline CDR1 is SGHRS and CDR2 is YFSETQ. The CDR3 loop reads CASSLGQESRGQYF. The CDR3 DNA follows: TGCGCCAGCAGCTTGGGACAGGAGAGCAGGGGGCAGTACTTC.

The V call is TRBV7-2, the J call TRBJ2-3; TRBD2 agrees at 9 bases. The CDR3 is 16 amino acids. The germline CDR1 and CDR2 sequences are SGHTA and FQGNSA. The trim removed 4 bases at V and 2 bases at J, leaving 7 bases unmatched. The CDR3 loop reads CASSSIGGGATDTQYF. CDR3 coding DNA: TGTGCCAGCAGCTCTATTGGCGGGGGGGCCACAGATACGCAGTATTTT.

V and J are TRBV5-1 and TRBJ2-5; maybe TRBD1 (6 bases). The germline V gene has CDR1 SGHRS and CDR2 YFSETQ. CDR3 length equals 16 residues. The V and J ends lost 3 bases and 3 bases respectively, with 18 bases between them. The DNA of the CDR3 is TGCGCCAGCAGCTCCCGGGCTACAGGGTCGGAAGAGACCCAGTACTTC. Translating it yields CASSSRATGSEETQYF. The full variable domain, completed using reference TRBV5-1 and TRBJ2-5, is KAGVTQTPRYLIKTRGQQVTLSCSPISGHRSVSWYQQTPGQGLQFLFEYFSETQRNKGNFPGRFSGRQFSNSRSEMNVSTLELGDSALYLCASSSRATGSEETQYFGPGTRLLVL.

The genes are TRBV6-5 and TRBJ2-7; tentative D call: TRBD2 (6 bases). The CDR3 is 11 amino acids. Germline values: CDR1 MNHEY, CDR2 SVGAGI. V lost 6 bases to trimming and J lost 4 bases, with 7 bases between them. Here the CDR3 DNA reads TGTGCCAGCAGCGGAGGGTACGAGCAGTACTTC. The encoded protein is CASSGGYEQYF.

The V call is TRBV5-5, the J call TRBJ1-1; D gene ambiguous. The V gene's germline CDR1 is SGHKS and CDR2 YYEKEE (reference sequence). The CDR3 sequence is 17 residues long. Trimming took 0 bases from V and 0 from J, leaving 15 bases between them. The CDR3 spells CASSLAHSLGVNTEAFF. CDR3 coding DNA: TGTGCCAGCAGCTTGGCCCATTCCCTCGGGGTGAACACTGAAGCTTTCTTT.

The chain has TRBV7-9 and TRBJ2-7; D unclear. Looked up from germline, CDR1 is SEHNR and CDR2 is FQNEAQ (reference sequence). V shed 5 bases and J shed 6 bases, with 14 bases lying between them. CDR3 length: 13 amino acids. The CDR3 region is CASSGPDVPEQYF. The CDR3 DNA reads as TGTGCCAGCAGCGGGCCCGACGTCCCCGAGCAGTACTTC.

The chain employs TRBV10-2 and TRBJ1-3; D uncertain. V lost 8 bases to trimming and J lost 0 bases, with 11 bases between them. CDR3 length: 14 residues. Germline CDR1 and CDR2: WSHSY and SAAADI. Here the CDR3 reads CASLTMVSGNTIYF. DNA for the CDR3: TGCGCCAGCCTTACAATGGTCTCTGGAAACACCATATATTTT.

This chain uses TRBV7-6 with TRBJ2-2; D ambiguous. V lost 5 bases to trimming and J lost 8 bases, with 9 bases between them. This CDR3 is 12 amino acids long. The V gene's germline CDR1 is SGHVS and CDR2 FNYEAQ. The CDR3 loop reads CASSLTTGELFF. The CDR3 DNA reads as TGTGCCAGCAGCCTAACCACGGGGGAGCTGTTTTTT.

V and J are TRBV11-2 and TRBJ1-4; 9 nucleotides agree with TRBD1. The CDR3 loop spans 16 amino acids. V trimming: 0 bases; J trimming: 4 bases; junction bases outside the gene matches: 3. CDR1 and CDR2 (germline): SGHAT, FQNNGV. This chain's CDR3 is CASSLEMDRGNEKLFF. Written as DNA, the CDR3 is TGTGCCAGCAGCTTAGAGATGGACAGGGGTAATGAAAAACTGTTTTTT.

The chain links TRBV4-1 to TRBJ1-1, with D perhaps matching TRBD1 (6 bases). V was trimmed by 5 bases and J by 1 base, leaving 14 bases between them. CDR1 is MGHRA, CDR2 YSYEKL, per germline. The length of the CDR3 is 15 residues. The CDR3 sequence is CASSGYRVRNTEAFF. DNA for the CDR3: TGCGCCAGCAGCGGATACAGGGTCAGGAACACTGAAGCTTTCTTT.

In DNA, the CDR3 is TGTGCCAGCGGGGGGGGATCCACAGATACGCAGTATTTT. Its translation: CASGGGSTDTQYF. The J gene is TRBJ2-3, the V gene TRBV6-5; 7 bases match TRBD2. This CDR3 spans 13 amino acids. V was clipped by 8 bases and J by 2 bases; unmatched bases: 4. Germline V CDR1 and CDR2: MNHEY, SVGAGI.

This clone was observed a handful of times. This chain connects TRBV18 to TRBJ1-1, with TRBD1 as a possible D gene (6 bases). The CDR3 is made up of 16 amino acids. Germline V gives CDR1 KGHSH, CDR2 LQKENI. V lost 5 bases and J 0 bases, leaving 16 bases between the germline ends. CDR3: CASSYNRVGLNTEAFF. The CDR3 DNA reads TGTGCCAGCTCATATAACAGGGTGGGGCTGAACACTGAAGCTTTCTTT. The full variable domain, its missing parts supplied by reference TRBV18 and TRBJ1-1, is NAGVMQNPRHLVRRRGQEARLRCSPMKGHSHVYWYRQLPEEGLKFMVYLQKENIIDESGMPKERFSAEFPKEGPSILRIQQVVRGDSAAYFCASSYNRVGLNTEAFFGQGTRLTVV.

The genes are TRBV19 and TRBJ2-7, with TRBD2 as a possible D gene (6 bases). CDR1 is LNHDA and CDR2 is SQIVND in the germline V gene (reference sequence). V was cut by 3 bases and J by 5 bases, with 8 bases left in between. The CDR3 covers 12 residues. The CDR3 is CASSMGGHEQYF. CDR3 nucleotides: TGTGCCAGTAGTATGGGAGGACACGAGCAGTACTTC.

This clone was detected a few times. This chain joins TRBV9 and TRBJ1-3; D is perhaps TRBD1 (5 bases). This CDR3 contains 15 residues. V was cut by 0 bases and J by 0 bases, with 7 bases left in between. Germline values: CDR1 SGDLS, CDR2 YYNGEE. As DNA, the CDR3 is TGTGCCAGCAGCGTAGGGGGGGGCTCTGGAAACACCATATATTTT. Its translation: CASSVGGGSGNTIYF. The full variable domain, with the rest looked up from reference TRBV9 and TRBJ1-3, is DSGVTQTPKHLITATGQRVTLRCSPRSGDLSVYWYQQSLDQGLQFLIQYYNGEERAKGNILERFSAQQFPDLHSELNLSSLELGDSALYFCASSVGGGSGNTIYFGEGSWLTVV.

The CDR3 here is CASSLDQGPGQPQHF. The CDR3 region has the DNA TGTGCCAGCAGTTTAGATCAGGGGCCAGGGCAGCCCCAGCATTTT. The V call is TRBV28, the J call TRBJ1-5, with D tentatively TRBD1 (6 bases). V lost 2 bases to trimming and J lost 7 bases, with 15 bases between them. CDR3 length equals 15 residues. CDR1 and CDR2 (germline): MDHEN, SYDVKM.

The chain links TRBV27 to TRBJ1-5; possibly TRBD1 for D (6 bases). Germline CDR1 reads MNHEY; CDR2 reads SMNVEV (reference sequence). This CDR3 region has 13 residues. The V end was cut by 8 bases, the J end by 3 bases, with 11 bases between. The CDR3 DNA follows: TGTGCCAGCGGAACAGGGACCAATCAGCCCCAGCATTTT. This encodes CASGTGTNQPQHF.

The rearrangement links TRBV7-3 to TRBJ1-2; a weak D match, TRBD1 (6 bases). Germline V gives CDR1 SGHTA, CDR2 FQGTGA. With 3 bases removed from V and 7 bases from J, the gap between germline ends came to 15 bases. This CDR3 is 14 amino acids long. The CDR3 DNA sequence: TGTGCCAGCAGCTTGGGGCAGGGGTCGGGTGGCTACACCTTC. Residues: CASSLGQGSGGYTF.

V usage is TRBV10-3 and J usage is TRBJ1-6, with 9 bases identical to TRBD1. CDR1 is ENHRY and CDR2 is SYGVKD in the germline V gene. Losses at the gene ends were 6 bases for V and 8 bases for J; bases not matched to a gene: 8. The CDR3 sequence is 15 residues long. The CDR3 spells CAISDLGQGYSPLHF. The CDR3 region has the DNA TGTGCCATCAGCGATCTGGGACAGGGATATTCACCCCTCCACTTT.

Comment on this clone: No DNA is shown, since the ends of the CDR3 on it are uncertain; the CDR3 is the one TCRdb lists. The CDR3 region is CASSSSDSENTEAFF. The rearrangement uses TRBV28 and TRBJ1-1; TRBD1 was called by the table and not checked on the DNA. From germline, CDR1 is MDHEN and CDR2 SYDVKM. Ends included, the CDR3 has 15 residues.

The CDR3 bases are TGTGCCAGCAGTTATAGCGGGGGGGCCTCGTATGAGCAGTTCTTC. It specifies CASSYSGGASYEQFF. This chain links TRBV27 with TRBJ2-1, with 11 bases fitting TRBD2. Trimming cost V 4 bases and J 8 bases; bases outside gene matches: 7. Germline loops: CDR1 MNHEY, CDR2 SMNVEV (reference sequence). This CDR3 region has 15 residues.